This T cell receptor (beta chain) was identified in a study of CD8+ T cells in alopecia areata. Treatment described: oral pan-JAK inhibitor, 5-10 mg twice daily. The CDR3 has 12 residues. The germline V gene encodes CDR1 ENHRY and CDR2 SYGVKD. The V gene end was trimmed by 4 bases and the J gene end by 5 bases; junction bases not matched to a gene: 0. RNA, once extracted, was reverse transcribed into cDNA for use as the sequencing template. Some clones are missing from TCRdb's copy, which holds only in-frame ones; the method was immunoSEQ multiplex PCR. The sample has about 180,000 clones; less than 70% are singletons.

The clonotype comes from a human donor with alopecia areata. The chain is built from TRBV10-3 and TRBJ2-5, with 8 bases fitting TRBD2. The starting material was CD8+ T cells sorted from blood, obtained at week 24, from a patient treated with tofacitinib. The CDR3 bases are TGTGCCATCAGTGCGGGAGGGGAGACCCAGTACTTC. It yields the protein CAISAGGETQYF.